The 31 T cell receptor beta chains in this list originate from one sample, sequenced in a study of cytomegalovirus exposure and HLA in healthy donors. The PCR had 60 Vbeta and 13 Jbeta primers. Measured with immunoSEQ multiplex PCR; TCRdb has only the in-frame clones, and not every one. This sample has approximately 110,000 clones, with approximately 80% found just once. Sequenced sample: PBMCs. Receptors originate from a female donor in good health and CMV-seropositive.

The chain uses TRBV27 and TRBJ1-1; tentative D call: TRBD1 (5 bases). The V gene's germline CDR1 is MNHEY and CDR2 SMNVEV (reference sequence). Trimming shortened V by 8 bases and J by 5 bases, and 15 bases separated the two germline ends. This CDR3 has 13 amino acids. The CDR3 loop reads CASGRDPRTEAFF. Here the CDR3 DNA reads TGTGCCAGCGGGCGGGACCCGAGGACTGAAGCTTTCTTT.

This clone was observed a handful of times. The rearrangement joins TRBV6-6 to TRBJ2-7, with 7 bases lining up with TRBD2. Germline-derived CDR1 and CDR2 are MNHNY and SVGAGI (reference sequence). The ends lost 4 bases at V and 4 bases at J; junction bases unmatched: 7. The CDR3 is made up of 14 amino acids. CDR3 sequence: CASSFKRGGYEQYF. CDR3 nucleotides: TGTGCCAGCAGTTTCAAGCGGGGAGGGTACGAGCAGTACTTC.

The table lists this clone with a count of one. V and J are TRBV9 and TRBJ1-2; D is uncertain. The CDR3 length is 13 residues. V gave up 0 bases and J gave up 5 bases, with 8 bases separating them. Germline assignment: CDR1 SGDLS and CDR2 YYNGEE. The CDR3 coding sequence is TGTGCCAGCAGCGTAGCTGGGCAGTATGGCTACACCTTC. It yields the protein CASSVAGQYGYTF.

The chain has TRBV7-2 and TRBJ2-1; 9 bases line up with TRBD2. This CDR3 is 15 amino acids long. V shed 2 bases and J 8 bases; nucleotides not matched to a gene: 7. Germline CDR1 reads SGHTA; CDR2 reads FQGNSA. CDR3 loop: CASSLHSGGRYEQFF. In DNA form, the CDR3 reads TGTGCCAGCAGCTTACACAGCGGGGGGAGGTATGAGCAGTTCTTC.

The V call is TRBV11-3, the J call TRBJ2-1; 9 bases are a match to TRBD2. Germline V gene sequence: CDR1 SGHNT, CDR2 YENEEA. The CDR3 spans 19 residues. The junction had 14 bases not matched to a gene; V was cut back by 0 bases and J by 5 bases. This chain's CDR3 is CASSLELAGGSYTHNEQFF. In DNA form, the CDR3 reads TGTGCCAGCAGCTTAGAGCTGGCGGGAGGGTCCTATACCCACAATGAGCAGTTCTTC.

The chain is built from TRBV2 and TRBJ2-1; 7 bases map to TRBD2. The CDR3 extends over 13 amino acids. The germline V gene encodes CDR1 SNHLY and CDR2 FYNNEI. The ends lost 6 bases at V and 10 bases at J; junction bases unmatched: 9. In DNA, the CDR3 is TGTGCCAGCAGGAGGGAGGGGTTATGGGAGCAGTTCTTC. It yields the protein CASRREGLWEQFF.

V is TRBV18 and J is TRBJ2-2, with 15 bases that match TRBD2. Germline values: CDR1 KGHSH, CDR2 LQKENI. The V gene end was trimmed by 2 bases and the J gene end by 4 bases; junction bases not matched to a gene: 2. There are 17 residues in the CDR3. CDR3 residues: CASSPAGLAGGTGELFF. The CDR3 DNA sequence: TGTGCCAGCTCACCAGCGGGACTAGCGGGAGGCACCGGGGAGCTGTTTTTT.

This chain links TRBV2 with TRBJ2-7; TRBD2 matches 7 bases. From germline, CDR1 is SNHLY and CDR2 FYNNEI. The CDR3 has 15 amino acids. The trim removed 1 base at V and 0 bases at J, leaving 3 bases unmatched. In nucleotides, the CDR3 is TGTGCCAGCAGTGAAGGGAGCGGGGACTCCTACGAGCAGTACTTC. Residues: CASSEGSGDSYEQYF.

Only a few counts were recorded for this clone. V usage is TRBV4-3 and J usage is TRBJ2-2; D is uncertain. There are 16 residues in the CDR3. V lost 1 base, J lost 5 bases, and 14 bases lay in between. Per germline, CDR1 LGHNA and CDR2 YSLEER. This chain's CDR3 is CASSQGGPGRTGELFF. Written as DNA, the CDR3 is TGCGCCAGCAGCCAAGGAGGCCCCGGTCGGACCGGGGAGCTGTTTTTT.

V is TRBV28 and J is TRBJ1-5, with D hard to call. Germline CDR1 is MDHEN and CDR2 is SYDVKM. Trimming cost V 2 bases and J 0 bases, with 8 bases left between them. The CDR3 covers 15 residues. CDR3 region: CASSLVGASNQPQHF. In nucleotides, the CDR3 is TGTGCCAGCAGTTTAGTGGGAGCTAGCAATCAGCCCCAGCATTTT.

V gene TRBV23-1 combines with J gene TRBJ1-5; 8 bases map to TRBD1. TRBV23-1 is an ORF, and what it does is uncertain. This CDR3 spans 22 amino acids. J lost 0 bases, V lost 0 bases, and 19 bases had no gene match. The DNA of the CDR3 is TGCGCCAGCAGTCAATCGTGGGTTCGGGACAGGCAGGGGGGATATAGCAATCAGCCCCAGCATTTT. Translated, it gives CASSQSWVRDRQGGYSNQPQHF.

V is TRBV5-1 and J is TRBJ2-1, with 7 bases matching TRBD2. The CDR3 contains 17 residues. Germline loops: CDR1 SGHRS, CDR2 YFSETQ. The V and J ends lost 4 bases and 7 bases, in that order; junction bases with no gene match: 17. The CDR3 DNA follows: TGCGCCAGCAGCCCTACTGGGGCGGGAGTTAGATCAAATGAGCAGTTCTTC. Its translation is CASSPTGAGVRSNEQFF.

This chain joins TRBV9 and TRBJ2-1; 10 nucleotides align to TRBD2. This CDR3 is 15 amino acids long. V shed 2 bases and J 8 bases; nucleotides not matched to a gene: 7. Germline CDR1 reads SGDLS; CDR2 reads YYNGEE. The CDR3 sequence: CASSVLAGATDEQFF. The CDR3 DNA reads TGTGCCAGCAGCGTTCTAGCGGGAGCTACAGATGAGCAGTTCTTC.

Note on this clone: Sequence at one end of the junction differs from germline and may be a read error. The chain has TRBV18 and TRBJ2-1, with a possible D match to TRBD1 (5 bases). The CDR3 sequence is 16 residues long. Germline V gene sequence: CDR1 KGHSH, CDR2 LQKENI. The CDR3 reads CASSTPLGDSYNEQFF. CDR3 DNA sequence: TGTGCCAGCTCAACACCCTTAGGGGACTCCTACAATGAGCAGTTCTTC.

The J gene is TRBJ1-1, the V gene TRBV20-1; D not resolved. The germline CDR1 and CDR2 sequences are DFQATT and SNEGSKA (reference sequence). V lost 4 bases, J lost 11 bases, and 14 bases lay in between. The CDR3 runs to 11 residues. The CDR3 protein is CSAIGATGAFF. The DNA of the CDR3 is TGCAGTGCTATTGGAGCCACTGGTGCTTTCTTT.

The chain employs TRBV2 and TRBJ2-7, with TRBD2 as a possible D gene (6 bases). Trimming shortened V by 2 bases and J by 6 bases, and 14 bases separated the two germline ends. The length of the CDR3 is 14 residues. CDR1 and CDR2 from the germline V gene are SNHLY and FYNNEI. In nucleotides, the CDR3 is TGTGCCAGCAGTGAATTGACTAGTAGAAGCGAGCAGTACTTC. Amino acid sequence: CASSELTSRSEQYF.

V gene TRBV29-1 combines with J gene TRBJ2-1, with 7 positions matching TRBD1. Germline values: CDR1 SQVTM, CDR2 ANQGSEA. The CDR3 contains 14 residues. Trimming at V came to 6 bases and at J to 4 bases, leaving 9 bases not matched to a gene. This chain's CDR3 is CSVDTGVSYNEQFF. CDR3 nucleotides: TGCAGCGTCGATACAGGGGTCTCTTACAATGAGCAGTTCTTC.

The chain joins TRBV7-9 to TRBJ2-2; 7 positions agree with TRBD1. CDR3 size: 16 residues. Per germline, CDR1 SEHNR and CDR2 FQNEAQ (reference sequence). J gave up 2 bases and V 2 bases, and 5 bases lay outside the gene matches. The CDR3 sequence: CASSLRGGSNTGELFF. CDR3 coding DNA: TGTGCCAGCAGCTTACGAGGGGGCTCTAACACCGGGGAGCTGTTTTTT.

The genes are TRBV5-5 and TRBJ1-2, with no clear D. The V end lost 6 bases, the J end lost 4 bases, and 19 bases lay between the germline ends. Germline V lookup: CDR1 SGHKS, CDR2 YYEKEE (reference sequence). The CDR3 is made up of 15 amino acids. The CDR3 nucleotides read TGTGCCAGCAACCTACTTCTCGGGGAGGGCTATGGCTACACCTTC. This sequence encodes CASNLLLGEGYGYTF.

The chain joins TRBV7-2 to TRBJ1-5; D ambiguous. Germline CDR1 reads SGHTA; CDR2 reads FQGNSA. CDR3 size: 17 residues. Trimming pared 1 base from V and 2 bases from J, leaving 15 bases between. Written as DNA, the CDR3 is TGTGCCAGCAGCTTAGGTTCGATTGCGATGGGCAATCAGCCCCAGCATTTT. Amino acids: CASSLGSIAMGNQPQHF.

In its sample, this clone was seen a few times. The chain couples TRBV7-2 to TRBJ1-3, with D tentatively TRBD1 (6 bases). This CDR3 region has 15 residues. Trimming cost V 2 bases and J 8 bases, with 16 bases left between them. Germline-derived CDR1 and CDR2 are SGHTA and FQGNSA. CDR3 coding DNA: TGTGCCAGCAGCTTACAGGGGCAGGCGTCGGACACCATATATTTT. Encoded protein: CASSLQGQASDTIYF.

This clone has only one observation. This chain uses TRBV9 with TRBJ2-1; 10 bases are a match to TRBD2. The CDR3 spans 18 residues. The junction had 19 bases not matched to a gene; V was cut back by 7 bases and J by 6 bases. Germline CDR1 reads SGDLS; CDR2 reads YYNGEE. This CDR3 is CASGTPQREGEGVNEQFF. CDR3 nucleotides: TGTGCCAGCGGGACCCCCCAGCGGGAGGGTGAGGGTGTCAATGAGCAGTTCTTC. Full variable domain (missing parts from reference TRBV9 and TRBJ2-1): DSGVTQTPKHLITATGQRVTLRCSPRSGDLSVYWYQQSLDQGLQFLIQYYNGEERAKGNILERFSAQQFPDLHSELNLSSLELGDSALYFCASGTPQREGEGVNEQFFGPGTRLTVL.

The chain is built from TRBV5-1 and TRBJ2-6, with 7 bases lining up with TRBD2. CDR1 is SGHRS and CDR2 is YFSETQ in the germline V gene. V shed 0 bases, J shed 0 bases, and the junction held 9 bases outside the gene matches. CDR3 length: 19 amino acids. The CDR3 DNA is TGCGCCAGCAGCTTGGCCCCGGGGGGAACTAGCTCTGGGGCCAACGTCCTGACTTTC. It yields the protein CASSLAPGGTSSGANVLTF.

In this sample, this clone turned up a few times. V is TRBV18 and J is TRBJ1-5; 8 bases match TRBD1. The CDR3 has 14 amino acids. Per germline, CDR1 KGHSH and CDR2 LQKENI. The junction had 0 bases not matched to a gene; V was cut back by 4 bases and J by 1 base. The CDR3 is CASSRQGSNQPQHF. CDR3 nucleotides: TGTGCCAGCTCACGACAGGGGAGCAATCAGCCCCAGCATTTT.

V and J are TRBV4-1 and TRBJ2-7; 16 nucleotides match TRBD2. Trimming at V came to 3 bases and at J to 6 bases, leaving 2 bases not matched to a gene. CDR1 is MGHRA, CDR2 YSYEKL, per germline. CDR3 length: 15 residues. The DNA of the CDR3 is TGCGCCAGCAGCCAGGGACTAGCGGGGGGGGGCGAGCAGTACTTC. It specifies CASSQGLAGGGEQYF.

This chain joins TRBV7-2 and TRBJ2-3, with TRBD2 matching over 9 bases. The CDR3 consists of 16 residues. Germline V gene sequence: CDR1 SGHTA, CDR2 FQGNSA. V shed 2 bases and J 3 bases; nucleotides not matched to a gene: 6. The CDR3 nucleotides are TGTGCCAGCAGCTTAATTAGCGGGAGAAAGACAGATACGCAGTATTTT. As protein: CASSLISGRKTDTQYF. The full variable domain, its missing parts supplied by reference TRBV7-2 and TRBJ2-3, is GAGVSQSPSNKVTEKGKDVELRCDPISGHTALYWYRQSLGQGLEFLIYFQGNSAPDKSGLPSDRFSAERTGGSVSTLTIQRTQQEDSAVYLCASSLISGRKTDTQYFGPGTRLTVL.

V gene TRBV2 combines with J gene TRBJ1-4; perhaps TRBD1 as D (6 bases). Germline assignment: CDR1 SNHLY and CDR2 FYNNEI. V dropped 11 bases and J dropped 4 bases, with 14 bases sitting between them. There are 13 residues in the CDR3. The CDR3 spells CAGTRTVNEKLFF. CDR3 nucleotide sequence: TGTGCCGGAACGAGGACAGTTAATGAAAAACTGTTTTTT.

The V call is TRBV27, the J call TRBJ1-1; no clear D. This CDR3 region has 14 residues. Deletions cut 8 bases from V and 0 bases from J, with 13 bases between. Per the germline V gene, CDR1 is MNHEY and CDR2 is SMNVEV (reference sequence). The CDR3 protein is CASGRGNLNTEAFF. CDR3 nucleotide sequence: TGTGCCAGCGGAAGAGGAAATTTGAACACTGAAGCTTTCTTT.

V usage is TRBV27 and J usage is TRBJ2-7, with 8 bases that match TRBD2. Germline CDR1 MNHEY, CDR2 SMNVEV (reference sequence). This CDR3 has 15 residues. V lost 5 bases, J lost 3 bases, and 9 bases stayed unmatched. The chain's CDR3 is CASSGRAGAYYEQYF. The DNA of the CDR3 is TGTGCCAGCAGTGGGAGAGCGGGAGCTTACTACGAGCAGTACTTC.

The chain recombines TRBV6-6 with TRBJ1-5, with 7 bases lining up with TRBD1. Germline CDR1 and CDR2: MNHNY and SVGAGI (reference sequence). Germline trimming cut 0 bases from V and 1 base from J; bases unmatched to any gene: 3. The CDR3 has 16 residues. Here the CDR3 reads CASSYSNRGSNQPQHF. CDR3 nucleotides: TGTGCCAGCAGTTACTCGAACAGGGGAAGCAATCAGCCCCAGCATTTT.

The chain links TRBV6-6 to TRBJ2-1; D perhaps matches TRBD1 (6 bases). This CDR3 contains 15 residues. CDR1 and CDR2 from the germline V gene are MNHNY and SVGAGI (reference sequence). Trimming cost V 2 bases and J 0 bases, with 8 bases left between them. CDR3 protein: CASSYLGGSYNEQFF. CDR3 DNA: TGTGCCAGCAGTTACCTAGGGGGCTCCTACAATGAGCAGTTCTTC.